This T cell receptor (beta chain) was obtained from a study of post-analysis software for immune sequencing data (dated by TCRdb to about 2015). Background on the whole study: Disease courses on record covered relapsing-remitting, secondary progressive and progressive-relapsing multiple sclerosis, though some patients had no subtype annotation. The patient repertoires were set against approximately 10 previously published healthy control repertoires from donors whose ages ranged from roughly 6 to 26 years. A subset of samples was prepared in parallel using single-end sample barcoding, then pooled and co-amplified after Illumina adapter ligation.

Library preparation used PCR. The reads were generated on an Illumina HiSeq 2500. Unique molecular identifiers were incorporated into TCR beta cDNA libraries to reduce PCR and sequencing biases. Every 1 to 10 million input T cells yielded approximately 500,000 cDNA molecules, meaning each molecule approximated one T cell. The patient libraries were prepared and sequenced with the same protocol used for the earlier healthy control dataset. Samples belonging to the same batch were prepared together, multiplexed and sequenced on a shared HiSeq lane. The original pipeline was this. MIGEC handled the raw barcoded reads, throwing out single-read molecular identifier groups before consensus assembly and CDR3 extraction. Clonotype tables were post-analysed with VDJtools, normalizing diversity by down-sampling all datasets to the smallest sample size. Repertoire overlap clustering matched CDR3 amino acid but not nucleotide sequences to correct batch-related cross-sample contamination. Through fastp at Q25 and MiXCR, TCRdb rebuilt clones from the public reads, retaining in-frame beta chains. A single entry per CDR3 protein holds the most common genes and DNA from its merged rows. TCRdb, not the authors, supplied the V and J calls. The sample table holds about 210,000 distinct CDR3 sequences, of which 29% were seen once. The top ten clones comprise around 3.7% of the sample.

Summary of the overall study and its limitations: Direct clustering with F measure revealed strong co-clustering of samples prepared in the same batch, which led to a batch-effect correction. Significantly lower normalized Chao1 diversity was found in multiple sclerosis patients than in controls, suggesting substantial peripheral T-cell clonal expansion. A few TRBV segments, including TRBV5-6, TRBV5-1 and TRBV20-1, were significantly more frequent in patients than controls. The multiple sclerosis patient group was slightly younger than the control group.

CDR1 SGHRS and CDR2 YFSETQ are derived from the germline V gene. From the cysteine through the phenylalanine, the CDR3 covers 13 amino acids. The kept DNA is CDR3 alone, 39 bases in frame from the first base. V lost 0 bases and J lost 4 bases; the stretch between them is 7 bases long. This clonotype was seen only a few times. Its antigen has not been determined. Base qualities are not recorded, but no much larger clone differs from it by a single base. To demonstrate the VDJtools post-analysis software, TCR beta repertoires were profiled from the peripheral blood of more than ten young patients with multiple sclerosis. The multiple sclerosis patients were children and adolescents ranging in age from 6 to 15 years.

The rearranged segments are TRBV5-1 and TRBJ1-2, with an unclear D gene assignment. This receptor was taken from a girl under 18 with multiple sclerosis. The sequencing sample was made of blood. The CDR3 here reads CASSLEASYGYTF. In nucleotide form, the sequence is TGCGCCAGCAGCTTGGAAGCTTCCTATGGCTACACCTTC.